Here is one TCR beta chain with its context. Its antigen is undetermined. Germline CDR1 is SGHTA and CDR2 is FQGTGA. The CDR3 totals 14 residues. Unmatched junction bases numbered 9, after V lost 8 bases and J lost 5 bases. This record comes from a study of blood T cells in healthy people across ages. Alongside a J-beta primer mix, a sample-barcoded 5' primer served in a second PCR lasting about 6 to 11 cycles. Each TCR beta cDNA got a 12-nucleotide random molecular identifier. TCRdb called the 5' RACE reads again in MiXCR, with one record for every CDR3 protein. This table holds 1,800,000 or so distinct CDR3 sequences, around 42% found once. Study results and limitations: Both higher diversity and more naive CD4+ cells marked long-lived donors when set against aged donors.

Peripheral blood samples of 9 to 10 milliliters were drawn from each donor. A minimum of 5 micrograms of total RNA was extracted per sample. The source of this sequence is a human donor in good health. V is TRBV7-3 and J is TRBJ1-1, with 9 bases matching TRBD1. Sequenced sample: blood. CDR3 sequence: CASGATGGSTEAFF. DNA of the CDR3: TGTGCCAGCGGAGCGACAGGGGGGAGTACTGAAGCTTTCTTT.